This T cell receptor beta chain derives from a study of cytotoxic CD8 clonotypes in ibrutinib-treated CLL. In the study overall: Enrolment comprised under twelve relapsed/refractory and approximately 16 treatment-naive patients; some 18 were IGHV unmutated. Results showed approximately 25 partial and 2 complete responses; following median roughly 70 months, around 15 remained remitted, approximately 12 advanced. Study-wide results and caveats: Public clonotypes, rarely seen, contracted or held steady on treatment.

This clone has only one observation. Its antigen is still unknown. Germline-derived CDR1 and CDR2 are SGHRS and YFSETQ. Trimming pared 0 bases from V and 6 bases from J, leaving 12 bases between. This CDR3 is 14 amino acids long. The repertoire was sequenced with immunoSEQ multiplex PCR; TCRdb's copy has only in-frame clones and lacks some. The table shows about 130,000 clones, with 84% occurring only once. The sequencing here drew on PBMCs, taken after 24 months of ibrutinib treatment. The chain carries TRBV5-1 and TRBJ1-1; maybe TRBD1 (5 bases). The sequence was obtained from a human donor with chronic lymphocytic leukemia. The CDR3 sequence is CASSLDETGPEAFF. The CDR3 region has the DNA TGCGCCAGCAGCTTGGATGAAACAGGCCCTGAAGCTTTCTTT. Full variable domain (outside the CDR3, taken from reference TRBV5-1 and TRBJ1-1): KAGVTQTPRYLIKTRGQQVTLSCSPISGHRSVSWYQQTPGQGLQFLFEYFSETQRNKGNFPGRFSGRQFSNSRSEMNVSTLELGDSALYLCASSLDETGPEAFFGQGTRLTVV.